The rows below give T cell receptor beta chains drawn from one sample of a study of OX40 agonist ivuxolimab in advanced cancers. Measured with immunoSEQ multiplex PCR; TCRdb has only the in-frame clones, and not every one. The sample has 60,000 to 70,000 clones; 80% to 85% are singletons. The sequences come from CD4+ or CD8+ T cells sorted from blood, collected in a trial of the OX40 agonist ivuxolimab. The receptors were gathered from an adult with an advanced solid tumor such as melanoma, head and neck, liver or kidney cancer. The CDR3 runs from the conserved cysteine through the conserved F or W. D genes are given only for firm matches. For some rows the clone size is stated as once, few or many, or as a class when expanded; others skip it.

j_call: TRBJ2-1; cdr3_length: 17; v_call: TRBV23-1; d_call: TRBD1; clone_size: NA; cdr3_nt: TGCGCCAGCAGTCAGCCAAGTCAGGGACAGGGATACAATGAGCAGTTCTTC; cdr3_aa: CASSQPSQGQGYNEQFF
j_call: TRBJ1-1; cdr3_length: 10; v_call: TRBV19; d_call: NA; clone_size: NA; cdr3_nt: TGTGCCAGTAGCTCGCGGGGCACTTTCTTT; cdr3_aa: CASSSRGTFF
j_call: TRBJ2-3; cdr3_length: 15; v_call: TRBV6-1; d_call: NA; clone_size: few; cdr3_nt: TGTGCCAGCAGTCCGAGAGGAAGGGAGACAGATACGCAGTATTTT; cdr3_aa: CASSPRGRETDTQYF
j_call: TRBJ2-5; cdr3_length: 11; v_call: TRBV19; d_call: NA; clone_size: NA; cdr3_nt: TGTGCCAGTAGTTTCAAGGAGACCCAGTACTTC; cdr3_aa: CASSFKETQYF
j_call: TRBJ1-5; cdr3_length: 18; v_call: TRBV27; d_call: TRBD1; clone_size: NA; cdr3_nt: TGTGCCAGCAGTATCCGCTCCATGGGGACAGGGTCGGAGCAGCCCCAGCATTTT; cdr3_aa: CASSIRSMGTGSEQPQHF
j_call: TRBJ2-1; cdr3_length: 16; v_call: TRBV18; d_call: NA; clone_size: NA; cdr3_nt: TGTGCCAGCTCGCTCCTCGAACCCACCTCCTACAATGAGCAGTTCTTC; cdr3_aa: CASSLLEPTSYNEQFF
j_call: TRBJ1-4; cdr3_length: 16; v_call: TRBV28; d_call: NA; clone_size: NA; cdr3_nt: TGTGCCAGCAGTTTCTTAAGGACAACAACTAATGAAAAACTGTTTTTT; cdr3_aa: CASSFLRTTTNEKLFF
j_call: TRBJ1-3; cdr3_length: 16; v_call: TRBV9; d_call: TRBD1; clone_size: NA; cdr3_nt: TGTGCCAGCAGCCTGGGACAGGGGGCCGCTGGAAACACCATATATTTT; cdr3_aa: CASSLGQGAAGNTIYF
j_call: TRBJ1-2; cdr3_length: 13; v_call: TRBV10-3; d_call: NA; clone_size: NA; cdr3_nt: TGTGCCATCAGTGCCGGGACAATCTATGGCTACACCTTC; cdr3_aa: CAISAGTIYGYTF
j_call: TRBJ2-1; cdr3_length: 16; v_call: TRBV11-2; d_call: TRBD2; clone_size: NA; cdr3_nt: TGTGCCAGCAGCCCGAGACTAGCGGGAGTATTCAATGAGCAGTTCTTC; cdr3_aa: CASSPRLAGVFNEQFF
j_call: TRBJ2-5; cdr3_length: 13; v_call: TRBV28; d_call: TRBD1; clone_size: NA; cdr3_nt: TGTGCCAGCAGTCGGACAGGGGAAGAGACCCAGTACTTC; cdr3_aa: CASSRTGEETQYF
j_call: TRBJ1-5; cdr3_length: 14; v_call: TRBV28; d_call: TRBD1; clone_size: NA; cdr3_nt: TGTGCCAGCAAACAGGGGGGAGTCGGTCAGCCCCAGCATTTT; cdr3_aa: CASKQGGVGQPQHF
j_call: TRBJ2-7; cdr3_length: 13; v_call: TRBV27; d_call: NA; clone_size: NA; cdr3_nt: TGTGCCAGCAGTTTAAACGGACGCTACGAGCAGTACTTC; cdr3_aa: CASSLNGRYEQYF
j_call: TRBJ2-3; cdr3_length: 14; v_call: TRBV2; d_call: TRBD1; clone_size: NA; cdr3_nt: TGTGCCACCCCATGGACAGGTTACACAGATACGCAGTATTTT; cdr3_aa: CATPWTGYTDTQYF
j_call: TRBJ2-3; cdr3_length: 12; v_call: TRBV5-4; d_call: NA; clone_size: NA; cdr3_nt: TGTGCCAGCAGCCCTACTGCAGATACGCAGTATTTT; cdr3_aa: CASSPTADTQYF
j_call: TRBJ2-2; cdr3_length: 14; v_call: TRBV18; d_call: NA; clone_size: NA; cdr3_nt: TGTGCCAGCTCACCACTACAGAACACCGGGGAGCTGTTTTTT; cdr3_aa: CASSPLQNTGELFF
j_call: TRBJ2-2; cdr3_length: 15; v_call: TRBV6-4; d_call: NA; clone_size: NA; cdr3_nt: TGTGCCAGCAGTGAGGAAGGGGGAAAAACCGGGGAGCTGTTTTTT; cdr3_aa: CASSEEGGKTGELFF
j_call: TRBJ2-2; cdr3_length: 15; v_call: TRBV5-6; d_call: TRBD1; clone_size: once; cdr3_nt: TGTGCCAGCAGCTATTGGGACAGAAACACCGGGGAGCTGTTTTTT; cdr3_aa: CASSYWDRNTGELFF
j_call: TRBJ2-3; cdr3_length: 16; v_call: TRBV28; d_call: TRBD2; clone_size: NA; cdr3_nt: TGTGCCAGCAGTCCGCACGGGACTAGCGGGAAAGATACGCAGTATTTT; cdr3_aa: CASSPHGTSGKDTQYF
j_call: TRBJ1-2; cdr3_length: 16; v_call: TRBV2; d_call: NA; clone_size: NA; cdr3_nt: TGTGCCAGCAGTGAAGCGCTTTGGGGACTGAGATATGGCTACACCTTC; cdr3_aa: CASSEALWGLRYGYTF
j_call: TRBJ2-7; cdr3_length: 15; v_call: TRBV28; d_call: TRBD1; clone_size: NA; cdr3_nt: TGTGCCAGCAGGTCCGGGACAGGGAATACCTACGAGCAGTACTTC; cdr3_aa: CASRSGTGNTYEQYF
j_call: TRBJ2-7; cdr3_length: 18; v_call: TRBV30; d_call: NA; clone_size: NA; cdr3_nt: TGTGCCTGGAGTGTAAGGTTGGAGGCGCCTAGCACTTCCTACGAGCAGTACTTC; cdr3_aa: CAWSVRLEAPSTSYEQYF
j_call: TRBJ1-2; cdr3_length: 14; v_call: TRBV7-8; d_call: NA; clone_size: NA; cdr3_nt: TGTGCCAGCAGCTTAGCTTGGGTAGGGTCTGGCTACACCTTC; cdr3_aa: CASSLAWVGSGYTF
j_call: TRBJ2-3; cdr3_length: 15; v_call: TRBV25-1; d_call: NA; clone_size: once; cdr3_nt: TGTGCCAGCAGTGCCCATAGGGGGGAGCCAGATACGCAGTATTTT; cdr3_aa: CASSAHRGEPDTQYF
j_call: TRBJ1-2; cdr3_length: 13; v_call: TRBV6-6; d_call: NA; clone_size: NA; cdr3_nt: TGTGCCAGCAGTTACTCTGGGACGCGTGGCTACACCTTC; cdr3_aa: CASSYSGTRGYTF
j_call: TRBJ2-5; cdr3_length: 16; v_call: TRBV5-1; d_call: NA; clone_size: NA; cdr3_nt: TGCGCCAGCAGCCGGGGCGGAGGGGCCTTCCAAGAGACCCAGTACTTC; cdr3_aa: CASSRGGGAFQETQYF
j_call: TRBJ2-1; cdr3_length: 18; v_call: TRBV9; d_call: TRBD2; clone_size: NA; cdr3_nt: TGTGCCAGCAGCGTAGCTTTAGGGGGGACTAGCGGGGACAATGAGCAGTTCTTC; cdr3_aa: CASSVALGGTSGDNEQFF
j_call: TRBJ1-2; cdr3_length: 15; v_call: TRBV27; d_call: TRBD1; clone_size: NA; cdr3_nt: TGTGCCAGCAGTTTAGCCCGACAGGGAAACTATGGCTACACCTTC; cdr3_aa: CASSLARQGNYGYTF
j_call: TRBJ2-7; cdr3_length: 15; v_call: TRBV10-1; d_call: NA; clone_size: NA; cdr3_nt: TGCGCCAGCATCCCAACGGCCGCGAACATCTACGAGCAGTACTTC; cdr3_aa: CASIPTAANIYEQYF
j_call: TRBJ1-3; cdr3_length: 13; v_call: TRBV10-2; d_call: TRBD1; clone_size: NA; cdr3_nt: TGCGCCAGCAGTCCAGGGGGGAGAAACACCATATATTTT; cdr3_aa: CASSPGGRNTIYF
j_call: TRBJ1-5; cdr3_length: 14; v_call: TRBV6-1; d_call: NA; clone_size: NA; cdr3_nt: TGTGCCAGCAACCTAAGGTTAGCCGGTCAGCCCCAGCATTTT; cdr3_aa: CASNLRLAGQPQHF
j_call: TRBJ1-1; cdr3_length: 16; v_call: TRBV5-1; d_call: NA; clone_size: NA; cdr3_nt: TGCGCCAGCAGCTTGGCCGGGGGGGCCCAAGGGTTTACAGCTTTCTTT; cdr3_aa: CASSLAGGAQGFTAFF
j_call: TRBJ1-2; cdr3_length: 13; v_call: TRBV5-4; d_call: TRBD1; clone_size: NA; cdr3_nt: TGTGCCAGCAGCGACCGGGACAGGGTTGGCTACACCTTC; cdr3_aa: CASSDRDRVGYTF
j_call: TRBJ2-4; cdr3_length: 14; v_call: TRBV21-1; d_call: NA; clone_size: NA; cdr3_nt: TGTGCCAGCATCCGGCGGGCAGCCAAAAACATTCAGTACTTC; cdr3_aa: CASIRRAAKNIQYF
j_call: TRBJ1-6; cdr3_length: 16; v_call: TRBV5-4; d_call: NA; clone_size: NA; cdr3_nt: TGTGCCAGCAGAAAAGGGGGTGCAGGGCGAAGCTCACCCCTCCACTTT; cdr3_aa: CASRKGGAGRSSPLHF
j_call: TRBJ1-1; cdr3_length: 12; v_call: TRBV10-3; d_call: NA; clone_size: NA; cdr3_nt: TGTGCCACCGGGACGGTGAACACTGAAGCTTTCTTT; cdr3_aa: CATGTVNTEAFF
j_call: TRBJ2-5; cdr3_length: 13; v_call: TRBV7-8; d_call: NA; clone_size: NA; cdr3_nt: TGTGCCAGCAGCTTAGGGGAACCCGGGACCCAGTACTTC; cdr3_aa: CASSLGEPGTQYF
j_call: TRBJ2-3; cdr3_length: 14; v_call: TRBV6-5; d_call: NA; clone_size: NA; cdr3_nt: TGTGCCAGCGCAAGGGGGGGCCGGGAAGATACGCAGTATTTT; cdr3_aa: CASARGGREDTQYF
j_call: TRBJ2-3; cdr3_length: 12; v_call: TRBV30; d_call: NA; clone_size: NA; cdr3_nt: TGTGCCTGGAGTGTAGTTGCGGGTACGCAGTATTTT; cdr3_aa: CAWSVVAGTQYF
j_call: TRBJ2-5; cdr3_length: 15; v_call: TRBV2; d_call: TRBD1; clone_size: NA; cdr3_nt: TGTGCCAGCAGTAAACAGGGGCTATACCAAGAGACCCAGTACTTC; cdr3_aa: CASSKQGLYQETQYF
j_call: TRBJ1-1; cdr3_length: 15; v_call: TRBV2; d_call: NA; clone_size: NA; cdr3_nt: TGTGCCAGCAGTGAAGCGACACAGGGAGTAACTGAAGCTTTCTTT; cdr3_aa: CASSEATQGVTEAFF
j_call: TRBJ1-4; cdr3_length: 14; v_call: TRBV28; d_call: NA; clone_size: NA; cdr3_nt: TGTGCCAGCAGTTTAGGAGTTTTTAATGAAAAACTGTTTTTT; cdr3_aa: CASSLGVFNEKLFF
j_call: TRBJ1-6; cdr3_length: 14; v_call: TRBV28; d_call: TRBD1; clone_size: NA; cdr3_nt: TGTGCCTCAGGGGGGGCAGGTCGAAATTCACCCCTCCACTTT; cdr3_aa: CASGGAGRNSPLHF
j_call: TRBJ2-1; cdr3_length: 15; v_call: TRBV27; d_call: NA; clone_size: NA; cdr3_nt: TGTGCCAGCAGTTTTCAAGGGACTTCCCGTAGAGAGCAGTTCTTC; cdr3_aa: CASSFQGTSRREQFF
j_call: TRBJ2-5; cdr3_length: 14; v_call: TRBV5-6; d_call: NA; clone_size: NA; cdr3_nt: TGTGCCAGCAGCTTGGCCGCGGGCCAAGAGACCCAGTACTTC; cdr3_aa: CASSLAAGQETQYF
j_call: TRBJ2-2; cdr3_length: 15; v_call: TRBV9; d_call: NA; clone_size: NA; cdr3_nt: TGTGCCAGCAGCGCACCGGGACTCCCAACCGGGGAGCTGTTTTTT; cdr3_aa: CASSAPGLPTGELFF
j_call: TRBJ1-2; cdr3_length: 13; v_call: TRBV2; d_call: NA; clone_size: once; cdr3_nt: TGTGCCAGCAGGAACAGGGACGTAGGTGGCTACACCTTC; cdr3_aa: CASRNRDVGGYTF
j_call: TRBJ2-2; cdr3_length: 15; v_call: TRBV14; d_call: NA; clone_size: NA; cdr3_nt: TGTGCCAGCAGCCAAGGCCTCGGACGTGTCGGGGAGCTGTTTTTT; cdr3_aa: CASSQGLGRVGELFF
j_call: TRBJ2-2; cdr3_length: 14; v_call: TRBV6-7; d_call: TRBD1; clone_size: NA; cdr3_nt: TGTGCCAGACACAGGGGGCGGATCACCGGGGAGCTGTTTTTT; cdr3_aa: CARHRGRITGELFF
j_call: TRBJ2-3; cdr3_length: 13; v_call: TRBV7-7; d_call: NA; clone_size: NA; cdr3_nt: TGTGCCAGCAGCTTTCGAGGCACAGATACGCAGTATTTT; cdr3_aa: CASSFRGTDTQYF
j_call: TRBJ2-1; cdr3_length: 17; v_call: TRBV11-2; d_call: NA; clone_size: NA; cdr3_nt: TGTGCCAGCAGCTTTACGGGAATGAGGGGGAGGTACAATGAGCAGTTCTTC; cdr3_aa: CASSFTGMRGRYNEQFF
j_call: TRBJ2-5; cdr3_length: 15; v_call: TRBV28; d_call: TRBD1; clone_size: NA; cdr3_nt: TGTGCCAGCAGTTTAATGCAGGGGGAGTGGGAGACCCAGTACTTC; cdr3_aa: CASSLMQGEWETQYF
j_call: TRBJ1-2; cdr3_length: 13; v_call: TRBV2; d_call: NA; clone_size: NA; cdr3_nt: TGTGCCAGCAGTGACCCAGGGGAGGAGGGCTACACCTTC; cdr3_aa: CASSDPGEEGYTF
j_call: TRBJ1-2; cdr3_length: 13; v_call: TRBV6-5; d_call: NA; clone_size: few; cdr3_nt: TGTGCCAGCAGCCGACAGCCTCCCTATGGCTACACCTTC; cdr3_aa: CASSRQPPYGYTF